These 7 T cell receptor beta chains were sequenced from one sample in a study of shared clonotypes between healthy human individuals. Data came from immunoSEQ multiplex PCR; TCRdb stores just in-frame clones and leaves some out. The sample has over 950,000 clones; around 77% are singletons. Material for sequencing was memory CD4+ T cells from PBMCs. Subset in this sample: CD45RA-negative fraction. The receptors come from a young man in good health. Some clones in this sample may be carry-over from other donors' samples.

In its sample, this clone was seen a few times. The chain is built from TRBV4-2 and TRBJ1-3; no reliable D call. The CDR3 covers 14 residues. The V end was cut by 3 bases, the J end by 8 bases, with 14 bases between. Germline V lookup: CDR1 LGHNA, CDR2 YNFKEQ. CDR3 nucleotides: TGTGCCAGCAGCCACGCCACCAGCGAGGACACCATATATTTT. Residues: CASSHATSEDTIYF.

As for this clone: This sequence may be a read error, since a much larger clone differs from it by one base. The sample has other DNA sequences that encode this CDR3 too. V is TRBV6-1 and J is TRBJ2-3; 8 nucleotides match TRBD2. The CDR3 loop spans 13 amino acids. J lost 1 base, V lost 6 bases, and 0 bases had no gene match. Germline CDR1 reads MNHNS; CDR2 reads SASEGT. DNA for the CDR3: TGTGCCAGCAGACTAGCGGGCACAGATACGCAGTATTTT. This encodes CASRLAGTDTQYF.

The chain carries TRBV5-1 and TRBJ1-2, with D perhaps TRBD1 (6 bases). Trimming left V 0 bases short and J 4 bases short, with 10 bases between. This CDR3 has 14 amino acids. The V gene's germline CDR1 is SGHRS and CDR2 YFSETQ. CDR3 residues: CASSLDPQGYGYTF. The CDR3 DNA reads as TGCGCCAGCAGCTTGGACCCACAGGGCTATGGCTACACCTTC.

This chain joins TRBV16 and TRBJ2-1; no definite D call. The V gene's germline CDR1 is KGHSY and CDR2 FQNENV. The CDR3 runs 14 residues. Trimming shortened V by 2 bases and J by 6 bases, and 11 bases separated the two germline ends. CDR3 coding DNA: TGTGCCAGCAGCCAACGGTCAGGTGGCAATGAGCAGTTCTTC. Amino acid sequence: CASSQRSGGNEQFF. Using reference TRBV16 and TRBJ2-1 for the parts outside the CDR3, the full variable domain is GEEVAQTPKHLVRGEGQKAKLYCAPIKGHSYVFWYQQVLKNEFKFLISFQNENVFDETGMPKERFSAKCLPNSPCSLEIQATKLEDSAVYFCASSQRSGGNEQFFGPGTRLTVL.

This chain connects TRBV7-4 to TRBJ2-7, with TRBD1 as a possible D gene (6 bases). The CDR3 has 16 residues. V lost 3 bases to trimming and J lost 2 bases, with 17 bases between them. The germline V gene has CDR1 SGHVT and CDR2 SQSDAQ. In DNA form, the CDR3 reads TGTGCCAGCAGCTTTTACAGACGACAGGTCCCCTACGAGCAGTACTTC. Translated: CASSFYRRQVPYEQYF.

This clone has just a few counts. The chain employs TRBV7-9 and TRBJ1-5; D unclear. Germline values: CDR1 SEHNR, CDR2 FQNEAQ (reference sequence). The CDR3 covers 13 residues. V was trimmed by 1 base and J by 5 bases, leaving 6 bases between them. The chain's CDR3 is CASSLGLYQPQHF. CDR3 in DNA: TGTGCCAGCAGCTTAGGCCTCTATCAGCCCCAGCATTTT.

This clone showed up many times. CDR3 residues: CASSETGGKYEQYF. The CDR3 DNA sequence: TGTGCCAGCAGTGAGACAGGGGGCAAGTACGAGCAGTACTTC. This chain uses TRBV28 with TRBJ2-7; 10 bases match TRBD1. The CDR3 length is 14 residues. Germline CDR1 is MDHEN and CDR2 is SYDVKM. After removal of 5 bases from V and 4 bases from J, the junction contained 5 bases not matched to a gene.